Presented here are 20 T cell receptor beta chains from one specimen sequenced in a study of shared clonotypes between healthy human individuals. Method: immunoSEQ multiplex PCR; TCRdb's copy keeps in-frame clones and lacks some. The top ten hold around 10% of the sample, which has 200,000 to 250,000 clones, 65% to 70% seen once. The sample was memory CD4+ T cells sorted from blood. Subset meaning: CD45RA-negative fraction. These receptor sequences come from a man aged 25 to 40 in good health.

There are many counts of this clone. The chain uses TRBV19 and TRBJ1-5; no definite D call. Trimming pared 1 base from V and 7 bases from J, leaving 11 bases between. CDR1 is LNHDA, CDR2 SQIVND, per germline (reference sequence). This CDR3 is built from 14 residues. The CDR3 DNA is TGTGCCAGTAGTATAGCTGGGAGAATGCAGCCCCAGCATTTT. Its protein product is CASSIAGRMQPQHF.

This clone was counted between two and nine times. This same CDR3 is encoded by further DNA sequences in the sample. The chain carries TRBV27 and TRBJ2-2, with unresolved D. CDR3 length: 12 residues. With 2 bases removed from V and 2 bases from J, the gap between germline ends came to 0 bases. CDR1 is MNHEY and CDR2 is SMNVEV in the germline V gene (reference sequence). In DNA, the CDR3 is TGTGCCAGCAGTTTAAACACCGGGGAGCTGTTTTTT. Translation gives CASSLNTGELFF.

The rearrangement joins TRBV4-3 to TRBJ2-2; TRBD1 agrees at 10 bases. Germline V gives CDR1 LGHNA, CDR2 YSLEER. The CDR3 sequence is 17 residues long. V shed 4 bases and J 7 bases; nucleotides not matched to a gene: 12. The CDR3 here is CASSPGFRQGADGELFF. In nucleotides, the CDR3 is TGCGCCAGCAGCCCCGGCTTCAGACAGGGGGCGGACGGGGAGCTGTTTTTT.

The V and J genes are TRBV7-9 and TRBJ2-1; D remains unclear. Germline lookup yields CDR1 SEHNR and CDR2 FQNEAQ (reference sequence). The ends were cut back, 1 base at V and 5 bases at J, with 9 bases in the middle. The CDR3 extends over 14 amino acids. This CDR3 reads CASSLVGRNNEQFF. CDR3 DNA sequence: TGTGCCAGCAGCTTAGTAGGTCGCAACAATGAGCAGTTCTTC.

This clone was found once. This chain connects TRBV29-1 to TRBJ2-1; D uncertain. The V gene lost 1 base and the J gene lost 0 bases, with 16 bases spanning the gap. Germline V lookup: CDR1 SQVTM, CDR2 ANQGSEA. This CDR3 comprises 17 residues. The CDR3 coding sequence is TGCAGCGTTGAAGGATACACGGAACAGAGCTCCTACAATGAGCAGTTCTTC. Translated: CSVEGYTEQSSYNEQFF.

V gene TRBV18 combines with J gene TRBJ2-2, with unresolved D. The CDR3 consists of 13 residues. Germline V gives CDR1 KGHSH, CDR2 LQKENI. With 1 base removed from V and 3 bases from J, the gap between germline ends came to 3 bases. Here the CDR3 DNA reads TGTGCCAGCTCACCACTCGACACCGGGGAGCTGTTTTTT. Its protein is CASSPLDTGELFF.

The chain links TRBV29-1 to TRBJ2-1; D unresolved. V was shortened by 7 bases and J by 4 bases, with 8 bases between the two germline ends. The CDR3 consists of 11 residues. Germline CDR1 and CDR2: SQVTM and ANQGSEA. CDR3: CSAGEYNEQFF. DNA for the CDR3: TGCAGCGCTGGGGAATACAATGAGCAGTTCTTC.

The CDR3 DNA follows: TGTGCCAGCAGCTTCCTCAAGCGGACGCACTACAATGAGCAGTTCTTC. Translation gives CASSFLKRTHYNEQFF. The rearrangement links TRBV11-1 to TRBJ2-1; perhaps TRBD2 as D (5 bases). V lost 3 bases to trimming and J lost 3 bases, with 15 bases between them. This CDR3 has 16 amino acids. CDR1 and CDR2 from the germline V gene are SGHAT and FQDESV (reference sequence).

This sequence joins TRBV4-1 and TRBJ2-7; 11 bases are shared with TRBD2. Germline V CDR1 and CDR2: MGHRA, YSYEKL. The junction had 0 bases not matched to a gene; V was cut back by 4 bases and J by 4 bases. The CDR3 spans 13 residues. The CDR3, as DNA: TGCGCCAGCAGCCTAGCGGGAGGGTACGAGCAGTACTTC. It codes for CASSLAGGYEQYF.

This clone was seen at least ten times. The chain combines TRBV6-1 with TRBJ2-3; D is undetermined. The CDR3 loop spans 13 amino acids. Trimming pared 2 bases from V and 3 bases from J, leaving 6 bases between. Germline V gene sequence: CDR1 MNHNS, CDR2 SASEGT. CDR3 sequence: CASSEMGTDTQYF. CDR3 bases: TGTGCCAGCAGTGAAATGGGAACAGATACGCAGTATTTT.

This sequence joins TRBV19 and TRBJ1-1; tentative D call: TRBD1 (6 bases). The germline V gene has CDR1 LNHDA and CDR2 SQIVND (reference sequence). The CDR3 has 13 residues. Trimming stripped 6 bases from V and 7 bases from J, with 15 bases between. In DNA, the CDR3 is TGTGCCAGTAGCCTTCGACAGGCGAGTGAAGCTTTCTTT. Translating gives CASSLRQASEAFF.

This clone was seen more than once but under ten times. This chain joins TRBV5-1 and TRBJ1-4, with 7 bases lining up with TRBD1. Per germline, CDR1 SGHRS and CDR2 YFSETQ. This CDR3 has 13 residues. Trimming cost V 7 bases and J 7 bases; bases outside gene matches: 7. In nucleotides, the CDR3 is TGCGCCAGCGGCGAACAGGGGATTGAAAAACTGTTTTTT. Amino acids: CASGEQGIEKLFF.

This rearrangement joins TRBV11-1 to TRBJ2-7; 13 bases are shared with TRBD2. Germline lookup yields CDR1 SGHAT and CDR2 FQDESV (reference sequence). The length of the CDR3 is 17 residues. After removal of 5 bases from V and 0 bases from J, the junction contained 7 bases not matched to a gene. CDR3: CASSLLAGGAASYEQYF. The CDR3 DNA follows: TGTGCCAGCAGCCTACTAGCGGGAGGGGCGGCCTCCTACGAGCAGTACTTC.

The CDR3 spells CASSLSPGTRYNEQFF. The CDR3 coding sequence is TGCGCCAGCAGCTTGTCGCCGGGGACACGATACAATGAGCAGTTCTTC. The genes are TRBV5-1 and TRBJ2-1, with D possibly TRBD1 on 6 matching bases. Trimming left V 1 base short and J 4 bases short, with 15 bases between. Germline CDR1 SGHRS, CDR2 YFSETQ. This CDR3 region has 16 residues. The full variable domain, rest sourced from reference TRBV5-1 and TRBJ2-1, is KAGVTQTPRYLIKTRGQQVTLSCSPISGHRSVSWYQQTPGQGLQFLFEYFSETQRNKGNFPGRFSGRQFSNSRSEMNVSTLELGDSALYLCASSLSPGTRYNEQFFGPGTRLTVL.

V usage is TRBV28 and J usage is TRBJ1-1, with D hard to call. The CDR3 has 12 residues. Between the trimmed V and J ends, which lost 5 bases and 5 bases, there was a span of 9 bases. Germline V CDR1 and CDR2: MDHEN, SYDVKM. CDR3 DNA: TGTGCCAGCAGTATAACAGCAACTGAAGCTTTCTTT. It is translated as CASSITATEAFF.

The chain employs TRBV5-1 and TRBJ2-1; 8 bases agree with TRBD1. CDR1 SGHRS and CDR2 YFSETQ come from the germline V gene. V lost 0 bases and J lost 2; bases outside the gene matches: 4. The CDR3 totals 16 residues. In DNA, the CDR3 is TGCGCCAGCAGCTTGGATTCGGGACAGGCCTACAATGAGCAGTTCTTC. Protein sequence: CASSLDSGQAYNEQFF.

V gene TRBV7-8 combines with J gene TRBJ1-5; D is ambiguous. This CDR3 spans 13 amino acids. CDR1 is SGHVS, CDR2 FQNEAQ, per germline. V was trimmed by 5 bases and J by 5 bases, leaving 10 bases between them. As DNA, the CDR3 is TGTGCCAGCAGCACGGGAGAGGATCAGCCCCAGCATTTT. Its protein is CASSTGEDQPQHF.

V usage is TRBV6-1 and J usage is TRBJ2-2, with a weak D call TRBD2 (6 bases). Per the germline V gene, CDR1 is MNHNS and CDR2 is SASEGT. V dropped 9 bases and J dropped 8 bases, with 19 bases sitting between them. The CDR3 contains 14 residues. The CDR3 reads CASNTGPREGELFF. The DNA of the CDR3 is TGTGCCAGTAATACCGGGCCGCGGGAAGGGGAGCTGTTTTTT.

The V and J genes are TRBV6-5 and TRBJ2-7, with D maybe TRBD2 (6 bases). The CDR3 spans 13 residues. CDR1 is MNHEY and CDR2 is SVGAGI in the germline V gene. Trimming shortened V by 6 bases and J by 6 bases, and 15 bases separated the two germline ends. The CDR3 is CASRILGGREQYF. The CDR3 DNA reads as TGTGCCAGCAGGATCCTGGGGGGTCGCGAGCAGTACTTC.

In this sample, this clone turned up a few times. V and J are TRBV2 and TRBJ1-2; D not certain. V lost 1 base, J lost 3 bases, and 3 bases lay in between. CDR1 SNHLY and CDR2 FYNNEI come from the germline V gene. There are 12 residues in the CDR3. CDR3 nucleotide sequence: TGTGCCAGCAGTGAAGGGCACTATGGCTACACCTTC. Its translation: CASSEGHYGYTF. Drawing the rest from reference TRBV2 and TRBJ1-2, the complete variable domain is EPEVTQTPSHQVTQMGQEVILRCVPISNHLYFYWYRQILGQKVEFLVSFYNNEISEKSEIFDDQFSVERPDGSNFTLKIRSTKLEDSAMYFCASSEGHYGYTFGSGTRLTVV.